This T cell receptor (beta chain) emerged from a study of blood T cell repertoires in COVID-19. Germline V CDR1 and CDR2: SGHNT, YYREEE (reference sequence). CDR3 length: 13 amino acids. V shed 5 bases and J 6 bases; nucleotides not matched to a gene: 6. Profiled with immunoSEQ multiplex PCR; TCRdb holds only in-frame clones, not every one. This sample yields 90,000 to 100,000 clones, of which 65% to 85% are seen a single time; roughly 2.1% belongs to the top ten. The sequence derives from a man in his sixties or seventies with active or convalescent COVID-19. Sequencing input: peripheral blood. V is TRBV5-4 and J is TRBJ2-3, with 7 bases aligning to TRBD1. This chain's CDR3 is CASSFTGADTQYF. The CDR3 nucleotides are TGTGCCAGCAGTTTTACAGGGGCGGATACGCAGTATTTT.